This TCR beta chain was found in a study of T cell clonotyping in hematopoietic cell transplantation. Study details: Recipient samples before transplant were obtained post-cytoreduction. Whole-study results and caveats: Few recipient clonotypes overlapped donors; over 95% were de novo at given depth. Cells were unsorted, so CD4 and CD8 contributions were not separated. Recipient TCR diversity dropped after transplant; expanded clonotypes rose from day 30 to 180.

The table came from immunoSEQ multiplex PCR; TCRdb's copy has only in-frame clones and leaves some out. Among about 6,800 clones listed, approximately 86% were seen once. CDR1 is SGHNT, CDR2 YENEEA, per germline. The length of the CDR3 is 15 residues. The V end lost 2 bases, the J end lost 0 bases, and 8 bases lay between the germline ends. Remarks on this clone: Its specificity is unknown.

Specified time point: recipient sample about 28 days before transplant, after cytoreduction. This clonotype was sampled from a man aged 25 to 40 with acute myeloid leukemia. Some clones in this sample may be carry-over from other donors' samples. The V gene is TRBV11-3, the J gene TRBJ1-3; D gene ambiguous. Sequencing used peripheral blood mononuclear cells, obtained before stem cell transplant. CDR3 nucleotides: TGTGCCAGCAGCTTATCGAGCAGCTCTGGAAACACCATATATTTT. Protein: CASSLSSSSGNTIYF.